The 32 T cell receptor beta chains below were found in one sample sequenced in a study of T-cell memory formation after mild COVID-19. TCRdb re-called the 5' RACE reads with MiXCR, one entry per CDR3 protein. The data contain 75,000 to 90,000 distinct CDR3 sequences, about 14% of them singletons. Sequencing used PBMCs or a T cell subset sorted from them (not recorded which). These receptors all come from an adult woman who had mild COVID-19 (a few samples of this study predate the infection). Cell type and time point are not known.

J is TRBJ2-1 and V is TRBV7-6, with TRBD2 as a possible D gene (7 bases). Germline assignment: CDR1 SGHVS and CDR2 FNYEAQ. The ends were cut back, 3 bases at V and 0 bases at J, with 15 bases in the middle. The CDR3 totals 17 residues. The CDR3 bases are TGTGCCAGCAGCTTTGGTGCGGGGGCCAGCTCCTACAATGAGCAGTTCTTC. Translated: CASSFGAGASSYNEQFF.

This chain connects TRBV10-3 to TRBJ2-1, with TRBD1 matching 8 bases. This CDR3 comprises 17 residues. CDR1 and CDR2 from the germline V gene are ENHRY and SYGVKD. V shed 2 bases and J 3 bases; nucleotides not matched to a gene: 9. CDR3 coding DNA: TGTGCCATCAGTGAGCCGGACAGGGTTCACGACTACAATGAGCAGTTCTTC. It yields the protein CAISEPDRVHDYNEQFF.

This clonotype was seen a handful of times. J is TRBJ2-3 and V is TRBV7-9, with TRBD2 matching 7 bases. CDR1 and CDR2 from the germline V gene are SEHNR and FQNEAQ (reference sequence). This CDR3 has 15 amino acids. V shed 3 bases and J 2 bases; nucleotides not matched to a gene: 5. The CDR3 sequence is CASSFGDYHTDTQYF. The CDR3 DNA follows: TGTGCCAGCAGCTTCGGGGACTACCACACAGATACGCAGTATTTT.

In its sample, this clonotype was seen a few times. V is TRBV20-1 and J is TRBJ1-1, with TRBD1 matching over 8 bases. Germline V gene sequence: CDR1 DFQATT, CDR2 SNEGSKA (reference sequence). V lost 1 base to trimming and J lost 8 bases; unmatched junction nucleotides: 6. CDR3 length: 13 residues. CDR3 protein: CSARGPGQDEAFF. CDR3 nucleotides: TGCAGTGCTAGAGGGCCGGGACAGGACGAAGCTTTCTTT.

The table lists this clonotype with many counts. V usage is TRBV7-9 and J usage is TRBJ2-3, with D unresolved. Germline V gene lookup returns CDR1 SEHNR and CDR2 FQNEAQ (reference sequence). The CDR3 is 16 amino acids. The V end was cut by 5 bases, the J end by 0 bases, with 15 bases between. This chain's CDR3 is CASSPRLAESTDTQYF. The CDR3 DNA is TGTGCCAGCAGCCCTAGACTGGCGGAAAGCACAGATACGCAGTATTTT. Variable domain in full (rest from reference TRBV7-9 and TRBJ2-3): DTGVSQNPRHKITKRGQNVTFRCDPISEHNRLYWYRQTLGQGPEFLTYFQNEAQLEKSRLLSDRFSAERPKGSFSTLEIQRTEQGDSAMYLCASSPRLAESTDTQYFGPGTRLTVL.

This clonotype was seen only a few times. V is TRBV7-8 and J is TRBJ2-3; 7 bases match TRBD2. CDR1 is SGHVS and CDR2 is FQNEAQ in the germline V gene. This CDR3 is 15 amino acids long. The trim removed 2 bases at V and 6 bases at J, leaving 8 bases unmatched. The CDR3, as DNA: TGTGCCAGCAGCTTACTAGCGGACTCCGGCGATACGCAGTATTTT. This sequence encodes CASSLLADSGDTQYF.

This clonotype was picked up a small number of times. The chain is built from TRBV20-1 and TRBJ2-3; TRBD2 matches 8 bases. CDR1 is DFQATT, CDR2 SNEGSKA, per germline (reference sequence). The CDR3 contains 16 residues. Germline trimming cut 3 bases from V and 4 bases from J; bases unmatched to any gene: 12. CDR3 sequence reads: CSARTHPAGVADTQYF. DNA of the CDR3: TGCAGTGCTAGGACCCATCCAGCGGGAGTTGCAGATACGCAGTATTTT.

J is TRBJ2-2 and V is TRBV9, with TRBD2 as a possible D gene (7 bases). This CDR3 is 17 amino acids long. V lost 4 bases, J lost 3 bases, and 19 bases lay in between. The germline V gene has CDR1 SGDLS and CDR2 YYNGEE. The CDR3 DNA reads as TGTGCCAGCAGCATGAAACAGGGAGGGGTTGACACCGGGGAGCTGTTTTTT. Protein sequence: CASSMKQGGVDTGELFF.

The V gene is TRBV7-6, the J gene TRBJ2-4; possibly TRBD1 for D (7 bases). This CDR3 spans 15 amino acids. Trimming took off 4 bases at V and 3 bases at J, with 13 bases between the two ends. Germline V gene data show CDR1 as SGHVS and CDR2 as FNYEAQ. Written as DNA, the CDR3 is TGTGCCAGCAGCTCAGACAGGGAGGTCAAAAACATTCAGTACTTC. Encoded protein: CASSSDREVKNIQYF.

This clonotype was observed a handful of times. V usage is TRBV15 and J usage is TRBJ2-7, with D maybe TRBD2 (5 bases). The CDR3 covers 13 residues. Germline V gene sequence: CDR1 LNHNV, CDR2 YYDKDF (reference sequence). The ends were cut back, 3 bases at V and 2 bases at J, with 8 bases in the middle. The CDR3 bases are TGTGCCACCAGCAGCGGGGATACCTACGAGCAGTACTTC. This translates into CATSSGDTYEQYF.

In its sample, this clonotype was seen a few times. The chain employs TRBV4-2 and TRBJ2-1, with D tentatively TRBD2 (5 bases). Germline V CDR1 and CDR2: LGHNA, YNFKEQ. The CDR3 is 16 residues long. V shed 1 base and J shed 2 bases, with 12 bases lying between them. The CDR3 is CASSQGGVRPYNEQFF. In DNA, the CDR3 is TGTGCCAGCAGCCAAGGGGGAGTTAGGCCCTACAATGAGCAGTTCTTC.

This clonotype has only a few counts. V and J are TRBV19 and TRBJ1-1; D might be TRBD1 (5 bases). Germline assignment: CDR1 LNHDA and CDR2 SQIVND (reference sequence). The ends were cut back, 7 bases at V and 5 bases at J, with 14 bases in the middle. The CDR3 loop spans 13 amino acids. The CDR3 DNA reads TGTGCCAGTACCGATCGGGGGGGGACTGAAGCTTTCTTT. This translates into CASTDRGGTEAFF.

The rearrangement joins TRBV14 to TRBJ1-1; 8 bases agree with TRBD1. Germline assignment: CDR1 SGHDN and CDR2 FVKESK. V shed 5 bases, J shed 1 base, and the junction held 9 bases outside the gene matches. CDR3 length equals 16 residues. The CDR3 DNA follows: TGTGCCAGCAGCTCCCGGACAGGGTGGGAGAACACTGAAGCTTTCTTT. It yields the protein CASSSRTGWENTEAFF.

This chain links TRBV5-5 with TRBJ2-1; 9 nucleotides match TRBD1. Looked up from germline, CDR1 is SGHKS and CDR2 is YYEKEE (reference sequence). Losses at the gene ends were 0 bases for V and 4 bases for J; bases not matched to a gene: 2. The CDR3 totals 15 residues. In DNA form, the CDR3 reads TGTGCCAGCAGCTTGGAGGGACAGGGATACAATGAGCAGTTCTTC. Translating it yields CASSLEGQGYNEQFF.

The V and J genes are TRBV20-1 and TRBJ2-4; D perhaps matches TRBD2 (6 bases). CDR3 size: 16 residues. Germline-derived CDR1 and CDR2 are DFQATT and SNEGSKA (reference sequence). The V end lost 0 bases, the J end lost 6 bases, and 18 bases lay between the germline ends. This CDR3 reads CSARDRLGGALNIQYF. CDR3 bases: TGCAGTGCTAGAGATCGCCTCGGAGGGGCTTTAAACATTCAGTACTTC.

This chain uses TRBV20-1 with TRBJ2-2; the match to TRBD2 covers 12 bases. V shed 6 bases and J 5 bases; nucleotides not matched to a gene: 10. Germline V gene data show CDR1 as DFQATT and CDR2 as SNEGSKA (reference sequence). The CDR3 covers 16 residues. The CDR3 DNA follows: TGCAGTGCCAGGACTAGCGGGGCGATGGGGACCGGGGAGCTGTTTTTT. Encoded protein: CSARTSGAMGTGELFF.

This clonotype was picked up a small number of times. DNA of the CDR3: TGTGCCAGCAGCTCGGACAGGGCAGATACGCAGTATTTT. Amino acids: CASSSDRADTQYF. The chain carries TRBV5-6 and TRBJ2-3; TRBD1 matches at 8 bases. Germline CDR1 reads SGHDT; CDR2 reads YYEEEE. The CDR3 has 13 amino acids. Losses at the gene ends were 3 bases for V and 4 bases for J; bases not matched to a gene: 1.

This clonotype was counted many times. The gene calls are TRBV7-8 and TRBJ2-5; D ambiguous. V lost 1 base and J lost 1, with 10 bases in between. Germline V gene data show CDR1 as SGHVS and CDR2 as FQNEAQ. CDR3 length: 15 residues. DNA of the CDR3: TGTGCCAGCAGCTTAGAGGCTGCGCTCCAAGAGACCCAGTACTTC. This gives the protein CASSLEAALQETQYF. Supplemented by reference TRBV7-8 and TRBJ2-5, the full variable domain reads GAGVSQSPRYKVAKRGQDVALRCDPISGHVSLFWYQQALGQGPEFLTYFQNEAQLDKSGLPSDRFFAERPEGSVSTLKIQRTQQEDSAVYLCASSLEAALQETQYFGPGTRLLVL.

In DNA form, the CDR3 reads TGTGCCAGCAGGACGGACGTCGGAGGGGCTTTCTTT. Translated: CASRTDVGGAFF. V and J are TRBV6-6 and TRBJ1-1; no firm D call. CDR3 length: 12 amino acids. Germline V gene sequence: CDR1 MNHNY, CDR2 SVGAGI (reference sequence). Trimming left V 6 bases short and J 11 bases short, with 16 bases between.

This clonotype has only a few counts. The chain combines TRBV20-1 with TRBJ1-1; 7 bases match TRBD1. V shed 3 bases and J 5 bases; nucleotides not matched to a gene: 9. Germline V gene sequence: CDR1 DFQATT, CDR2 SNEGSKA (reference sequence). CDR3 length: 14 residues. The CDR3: CSARETGMWTEAFF. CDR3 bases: TGCAGTGCTAGGGAGACAGGGATGTGGACTGAAGCTTTCTTT.

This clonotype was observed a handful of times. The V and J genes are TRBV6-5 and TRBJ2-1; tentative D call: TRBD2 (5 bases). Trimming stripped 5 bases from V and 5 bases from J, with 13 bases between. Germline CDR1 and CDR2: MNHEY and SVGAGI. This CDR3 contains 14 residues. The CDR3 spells CASSPASTHNEQFF. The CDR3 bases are TGTGCCAGCAGTCCGGCTAGCACCCACAATGAGCAGTTCTTC.

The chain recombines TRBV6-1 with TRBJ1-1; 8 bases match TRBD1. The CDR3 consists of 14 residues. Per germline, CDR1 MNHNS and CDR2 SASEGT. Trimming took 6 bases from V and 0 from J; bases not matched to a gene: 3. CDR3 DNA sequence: TGTGCCAGCAGCGACAGGGGCATGAACACTGAAGCTTTCTTT. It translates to CASSDRGMNTEAFF.

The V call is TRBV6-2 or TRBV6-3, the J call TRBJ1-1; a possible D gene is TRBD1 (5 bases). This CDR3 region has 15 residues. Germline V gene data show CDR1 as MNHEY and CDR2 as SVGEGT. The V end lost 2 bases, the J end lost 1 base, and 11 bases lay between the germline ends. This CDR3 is CASSYTDSPNTEAFF. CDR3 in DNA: TGTGCCAGCAGTTACACCGACAGCCCGAACACTGAAGCTTTCTTT.

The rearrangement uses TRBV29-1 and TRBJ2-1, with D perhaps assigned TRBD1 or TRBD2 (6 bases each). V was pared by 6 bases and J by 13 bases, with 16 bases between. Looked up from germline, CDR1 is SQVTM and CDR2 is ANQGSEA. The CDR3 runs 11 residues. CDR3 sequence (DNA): TGCAGCGTCGAGGGGGACTCTCAACAGTTCTTC. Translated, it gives CSVEGDSQQFF.

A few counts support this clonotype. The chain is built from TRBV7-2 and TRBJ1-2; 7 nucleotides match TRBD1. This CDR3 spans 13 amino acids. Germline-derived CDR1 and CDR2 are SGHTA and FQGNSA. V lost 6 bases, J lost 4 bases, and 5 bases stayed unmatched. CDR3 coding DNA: TGTGCCAGCAGGGAGGAGGGGGCCTATGGCTACACCTTC. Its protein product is CASREEGAYGYTF.

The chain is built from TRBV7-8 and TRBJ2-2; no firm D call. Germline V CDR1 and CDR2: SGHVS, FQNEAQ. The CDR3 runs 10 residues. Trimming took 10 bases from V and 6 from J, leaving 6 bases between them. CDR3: CATQSGELFF. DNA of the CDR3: TGTGCCACCCAATCCGGGGAGCTGTTTTTT.

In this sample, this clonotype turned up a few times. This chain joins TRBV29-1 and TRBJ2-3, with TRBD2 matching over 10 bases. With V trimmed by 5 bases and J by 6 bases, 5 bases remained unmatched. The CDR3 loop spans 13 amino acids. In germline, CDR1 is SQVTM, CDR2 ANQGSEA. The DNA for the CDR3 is TGCAGCGTTAGGCTAGCGGGGGCTGATACGCAGTATTTT. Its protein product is CSVRLAGADTQYF.

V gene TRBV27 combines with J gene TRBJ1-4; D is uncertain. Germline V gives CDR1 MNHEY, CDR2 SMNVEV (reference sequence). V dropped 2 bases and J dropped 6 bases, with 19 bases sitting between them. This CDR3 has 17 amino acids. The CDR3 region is CASSLGTLPGGDEKLFF. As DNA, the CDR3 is TGTGCCAGCAGTTTAGGAACCCTCCCCGGCGGGGATGAAAAACTGTTTTTT.

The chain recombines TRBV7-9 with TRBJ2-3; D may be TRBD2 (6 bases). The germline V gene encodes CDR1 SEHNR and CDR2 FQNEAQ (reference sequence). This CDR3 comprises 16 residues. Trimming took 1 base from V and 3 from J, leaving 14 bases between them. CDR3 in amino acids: CASSLGSGAETDTQYF. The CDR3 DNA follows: TGTGCCAGCAGCTTAGGTAGCGGAGCGGAGACAGATACGCAGTATTTT.

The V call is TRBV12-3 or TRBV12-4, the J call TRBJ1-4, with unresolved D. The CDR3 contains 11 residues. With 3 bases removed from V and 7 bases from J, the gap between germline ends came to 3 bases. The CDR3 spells CASSLGEKLFF. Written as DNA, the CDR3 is TGTGCCAGCAGTTTGGGTGAAAAACTGTTTTTT.

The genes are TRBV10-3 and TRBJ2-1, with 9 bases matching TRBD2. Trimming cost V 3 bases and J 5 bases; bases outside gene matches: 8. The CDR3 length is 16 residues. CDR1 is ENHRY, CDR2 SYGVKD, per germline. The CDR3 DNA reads TGTGCCATCAGTGACGAGGCTAGCGGGGATGACAATGAGCAGTTCTTC. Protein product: CAISDEASGDDNEQFF.

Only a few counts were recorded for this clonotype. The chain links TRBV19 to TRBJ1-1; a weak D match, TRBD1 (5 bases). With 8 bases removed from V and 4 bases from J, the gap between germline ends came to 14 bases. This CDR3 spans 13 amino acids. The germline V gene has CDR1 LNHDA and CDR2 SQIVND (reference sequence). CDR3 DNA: TGTGCCAGTGGGTACGCAGGGCTCACTGAAGCTTTCTTT. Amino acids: CASGYAGLTEAFF. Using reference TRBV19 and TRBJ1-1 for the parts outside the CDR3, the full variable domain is DGGITQSPKYLFRKEGQNVTLSCEQNLNHDAMYWYRQDPGQGLRLIYYSQIVNDFQKGDIAEGYSVSREKKESFPLTVTSAQKNPTAFYLCASGYAGLTEAFFGQGTRLTVV.